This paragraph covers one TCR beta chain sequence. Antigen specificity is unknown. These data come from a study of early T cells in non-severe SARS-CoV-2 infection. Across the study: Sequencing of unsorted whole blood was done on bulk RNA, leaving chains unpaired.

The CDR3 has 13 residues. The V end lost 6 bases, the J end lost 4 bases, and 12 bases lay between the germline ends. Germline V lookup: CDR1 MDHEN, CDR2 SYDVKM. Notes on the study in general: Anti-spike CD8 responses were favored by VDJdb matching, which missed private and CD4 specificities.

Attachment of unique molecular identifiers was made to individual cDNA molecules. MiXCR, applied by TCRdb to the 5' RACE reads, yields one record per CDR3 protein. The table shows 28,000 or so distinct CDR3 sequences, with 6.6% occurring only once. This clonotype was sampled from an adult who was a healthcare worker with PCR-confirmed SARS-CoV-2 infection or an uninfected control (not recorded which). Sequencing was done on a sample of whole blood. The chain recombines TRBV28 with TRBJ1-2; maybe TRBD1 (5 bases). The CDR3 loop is CASRPGTLYGYTF. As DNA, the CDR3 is TGTGCCAGCAGACCCGGGACCCTCTATGGCTACACCTTC.